This T cell receptor (beta chain) was captured in a study of blood T cell repertoires in COVID-19. Study as a whole: COVID-19 samples, acute and convalescent, were from the United States, Italy and Spain. PBMCs, B-cell-depleted T cells, or T cells provided the cDNA or gDNA that made up the material.

The CDR3 loop spans 17 amino acids. Libraries were prepared by immunoSEQ multiplex PCR; TCRdb keeps only in-frame clonotypes and omits some of them. The data hold 200,000 to 300,000 clones, with 75% to 90% observed a single time. The receptor was derived from a woman in her twenties or thirties who had recovered from COVID-19. The chain couples TRBV21-1 to TRBJ1-4; TRBD1 is taken as the D call from the table, unchecked against the DNA. TRBV21-1 corresponds to a pseudogene. The sequencing sample was made of peripheral blood. CDR3 loop: CASSKGPRTAENEKLFF. CDR3 bases: TGTGCCAGCAGCAAAGGACCGAGGACAGCCGAAAATGAAAAACTGTTTTTT.